This entry is about one T cell receptor beta chain. The entry originates in a study of beta chain features in type 1 diabetes. From germline, CDR1 is SEHNR and CDR2 FQNEAQ (reference sequence). The CDR3 is made up of 12 amino acids. V lost 8 bases and J lost 3, with 9 bases in between. The entirety of the isolated RNA underwent reverse transcription, so expressed TCRB transcripts were sequenced. The repertoire was sequenced with immunoSEQ multiplex PCR; TCRdb's copy has only in-frame clones and lacks some. The data show 850,000 to 900,000 clones, with roughly a sixth seen just once and around 0.02% held by the top ten.

The genes are TRBV7-9 and TRBJ2-3; D is ambiguous. This receptor was obtained from a woman aged 18-30 years in good health. Sequenced: naive CD4+ T cells from blood. The CDR3 here is CASGVDTDTQYF. CDR3 in DNA: TGTGCCAGCGGGGTAGATACAGATACGCAGTATTTT.